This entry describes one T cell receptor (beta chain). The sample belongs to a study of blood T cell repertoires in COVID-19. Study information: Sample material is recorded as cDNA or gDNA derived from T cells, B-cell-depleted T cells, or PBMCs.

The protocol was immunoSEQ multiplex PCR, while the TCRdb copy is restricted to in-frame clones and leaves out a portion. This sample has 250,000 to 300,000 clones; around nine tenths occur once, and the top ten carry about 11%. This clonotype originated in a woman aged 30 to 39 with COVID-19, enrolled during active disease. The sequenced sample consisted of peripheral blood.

The CDR3 sequence: CASRYNQPQHF. The CDR3 coding sequence is TGTGCCAGCAGGTATAATCAGCCCCAGCATTTT. V usage is TRBV6-5 and J usage is TRBJ1-5; D gene unclear. The CDR3 has 11 amino acids. The V and J ends lost 6 bases and 4 bases respectively, with 4 bases between them. CDR1 is MNHEY and CDR2 is SVGAGI in the germline V gene.